This T cell receptor beta chain was identified in a study of blood T cell repertoires in COVID-19. Across the whole study: Italy, Spain and the United States were the sources of the convalescent and acute COVID-19 samples. T cells, B-cell-depleted T cells, or PBMCs provided the cDNA or gDNA that served as material.

Study processing details: Amplification from reference gene primers served as the basis for estimated nucleated cell counts. Repertoires were generated with immunoSEQ multiplex PCR, while TCRdb's copy carries only in-frame clones and drops some. That table gives V, J and clone size, and the DNA gave D and trimming. Of 170,000 or so clones in the sample, approximately 87% are singletons; the top ten hold about 6.3%. Assignment of participants to cohorts was predicated upon participant-reported clinical history. The CDR3 loop spans 14 amino acids. V gave up 8 bases and J gave up 7 bases; unmatched junction bases: 10. Germline CDR1 is SGHDT and CDR2 is YYEEEE.

What was sequenced was PBMCs or T cells enriched from blood (not recorded which). The receptor comes from a woman in her 50s who had recovered from COVID-19. The chain recombines TRBV5-6 with TRBJ2-2; 8 nucleotides match TRBD2. The CDR3 nucleotides read TGTGCCAGTCTTAGGCGGGGGGCGATCGGGGAGCTGTTTTTT. Translated, it gives CASLRRGAIGELFF.